The clone carrying this TCR beta chain was detected once. The target antigen is unknown. The junction departs from the called germline gene at one end, perhaps through a read error. Produced via immunoSEQ multiplex PCR; TCRdb's table is partial and in-frame only. The repertoire includes tens of thousands of clones, less than 95% of them detected once, and about 1.8% sits in the top ten. The germline V gene has CDR1 SGHNT and CDR2 YENEEA. There are 16 residues in the CDR3. The source of the sample is a study of OX40 agonist ivuxolimab in advanced cancers. Study as a whole: Each patient was given ivuxolimab into a vein every 2 weeks, at 0.01 to 10 mg/kg.

Notes on the study in general: No determination was made of the antigen specificity of the expanded peripheral T cells. Compared with CD4+, CD8+ T cells on average had more expanded clones.

The sample consisted of CD4+ or CD8+ T cells sorted from blood, taken in a trial of the OX40 agonist ivuxolimab. The chain couples TRBV11-3 to TRBJ2-1, with 13 bases matching TRBD2. This clonotype was sampled from an adult with an advanced solid tumor such as melanoma, head and neck, liver or kidney cancer. The CDR3 spells CASTLSGLAGVREQFF. CDR3 sequence (DNA): TGTGCCAGCACCTTATCCGGACTAGCGGGAGTCCGGGAGCAGTTCTTC.